This T cell receptor beta chain came from a study of CD8+ T cells in alopecia areata. Broader study findings: TCRs were shared less clearly across patients than in mice, possibly for HLA-related reasons. There were also resident alphabeta T cells of normal skin sequenced in scalp samples. Lesional scalp displayed greater clonality than normal scalp, most notably in alopecia totalis/universalis.

Of note for this clone: Antigen: not known.

Investigators isolated RNA and reverse transcribed it into cDNA to act as the sequencing template. TCRdb's copy holds only in-frame clones and misses some; the assay was immunoSEQ multiplex PCR. The table includes 140,000 to 150,000 clones, approximately 56% detected once. T lymphocytes (CD4+ and CD8+) were sorted from PBMCs. The CDR3 is 17 residues long. Germline V CDR1 and CDR2: SEHNR, FQNEAQ (reference sequence). V dropped 8 bases and J dropped 4; count of bases not matched to a gene: 19. The sequence was collected from a human donor in good health. The V gene is TRBV7-9, the J gene TRBJ2-5; 7 bases are a match to TRBD2. The sample consisted of CD8+ T cells sorted from blood. CDR3 nucleotide sequence: TGTGCCAGCCTGGGTTGGGCGGGAGCGGTGAGAGGAGAGACCCAGTACTTC. Translating gives CASLGWAGAVRGETQYF.